This is a list of T cell receptor beta chains from one sample in a study of T cell responses to AZD1222 COVID-19 vaccine. Generated by immunoSEQ multiplex PCR, the TCRdb table keeps only in-frame clones and is missing some. The sample includes about 150,000 clones, roughly 90% of them seen just once. This specimen was peripheral blood, taken 28 days after the second AZD1222 dose. The receptors derive from an adult who received the AZD1222 COVID-19 vaccine. CDR3s include the opening cysteine and the closing phenylalanine or tryptophan. The D gene is left open where the match is weak.

V	D	J	CDR3
TRBV5-1	TRBD1	TRBJ1-2	CASRTTPGGDGYTF
TRBV6-5	TRBD2	TRBJ2-5	CASSLLAGGETQYF
TRBV7-2	.	TRBJ2-3	CASSLSPPGGPTDTQYF
TRBV12-2	.	TRBJ1-1	CASRLCKQGATEAFF
TRBV19	.	TRBJ1-5	CASSIDPGGNQPQHF
TRBV20-1	.	TRBJ2-7	CSARRSYEQYF
TRBV4-1	TRBD1	TRBJ1-6	CASSQEGTGDGSPLHF
TRBV15	.	TRBJ2-3	CATSRDLTSSTDTQYF
TRBV10-3	TRBD2	TRBJ2-1	CAISERLAETNEQFF
TRBV4-2	.	TRBJ1-2	CASSQDSRTDRYGYGYTF
TRBV7-9	.	TRBJ2-1	CASSWGHYNEQFF
TRBV5-4	TRBD1	TRBJ2-7	CASRLRDRGSGSYEQYF